The 9 T cell receptor beta chains presented below share a single source sample, sequenced in a study of blood T cell repertoires in COVID-19 (TCRdb year 2020). Library prep was done by the immunoSEQ multiplex PCR assay. TCRdb provides this immuneACCESS table in a form limited to in-frame rearrangements. Some clones are lacking; in checked studies, under half of them reflect an unresolved V gene, and why the rest are absent is not known. A total of 30,000 to 40,000 clones appear in this sample, 60% to 80% of them only once. Around a third of the sample comes from the top ten. Sequenced input: peripheral blood. Receptors originate from a man older than 75 with acute or convalescent COVID-19.

The count of this clone is one. The chain is built from TRBV2 and TRBJ1-6; D perhaps matches TRBD1 (5 bases). V dropped 5 bases and J dropped 10 bases, with 15 bases sitting between them. Germline V gene lookup returns CDR1 SNHLY and CDR2 FYNNEI. The CDR3 is 14 residues long. CDR3 loop: CASSRQPNKSPLHF. CDR3 in DNA: TGTGCCAGCAGTAGACAGCCCAACAAGTCACCCCTCCACTTT.

In the case of this clone: A much larger clonotype is one base distant, so this may be a read error. V usage is TRBV7-2 and J usage is TRBJ2-7, with unresolved D. The ends were cut back, 5 bases at V and 0 bases at J, with 2 bases in the middle. CDR1 is SGHTA, CDR2 FQGNSA, per germline. The CDR3 spans 11 residues. CDR3 in amino acids: CASSHSYEQYF. The CDR3 coding sequence is TGTGCCAGCAGCCACTCCTACGAGCAGTACTTC.

The genes are TRBV18 and TRBJ2-4; a weak D match, TRBD2 (5 bases). This CDR3 region has 13 residues. The germline V gene has CDR1 KGHSH and CDR2 LQKENI. V gave up 5 bases and J gave up 6 bases, with 11 bases separating them. DNA of the CDR3: TGTGCCAGCTCAACCGGGGATAGAAACATTCAGTACTTC. Protein sequence: CASSTGDRNIQYF.

This clone turned up a few times. This rearrangement joins TRBV10-1 to TRBJ2-5, with D tentatively TRBD2 (5 bases). Trimming stripped 2 bases from V and 5 bases from J, with 15 bases between. The CDR3 length is 15 residues. Germline lookup yields CDR1 WNHNN and CDR2 SYGVQD (reference sequence). The CDR3 nucleotides are TGCGCCAGCAGTGAGCCGGGGAACATTAGGGAGACCCAGTACTTC. Encoded protein: CASSEPGNIRETQYF.

The chain joins TRBV6-2 or TRBV6-3 to TRBJ2-1; TRBD1 matches at 7 bases. V was clipped by 4 bases and J by 9 bases; unmatched bases: 3. This CDR3 is built from 12 residues. The germline CDR1 and CDR2 sequences are MNHEY and SVGEGT. CDR3 DNA sequence: TGTGCCAGCAGTTCAGGGGGTCTTGAGCAGTTCTTC. Its protein is CASSSGGLEQFF.

The CDR3 is CATSRDYRGYTF. As DNA, the CDR3 is TGTGCCACCAGCAGAGATTACCGGGGCTACACCTTC. This chain connects TRBV15 to TRBJ1-2; D is uncertain. V lost 0 bases and J 8 bases, leaving 7 bases between the germline ends. Germline V gene lookup returns CDR1 LNHNV and CDR2 YYDKDF (reference sequence). This CDR3 has 12 amino acids. Supplemented by reference TRBV15 and TRBJ1-2, the full variable domain reads DAMVIQNPRYQVTQFGKPVTLSCSQTLNHNVMYWYQQKSSQAPKLLFHYYDKDFNNEADTPDNFQSRRPNTSFCFLDIRSPGLGDTAMYLCATSRDYRGYTFGSGTRLTVV.

The J gene is TRBJ1-2, the V gene TRBV7-8, with 7 bases identical to TRBD1. The germline V gene encodes CDR1 SGHVS and CDR2 FQNEAQ. This CDR3 contains 13 residues. V lost 4 bases and J lost 4; bases outside the gene matches: 3. In DNA, the CDR3 is TGTGCCAGCAGCTCCGACAGGGCCTATGGCTACACCTTC. This codes for CASSSDRAYGYTF.

The V call is TRBV5-1, the J call TRBJ1-2; TRBD1 matches at 8 bases. Trimming removed 3 bases from V and 3 bases from J; junction bases left unmatched: 10. The CDR3 is made up of 16 amino acids. CDR1 and CDR2 (germline): SGHRS, YFSETQ. The chain's CDR3 is CASSWGTGQGYYGYTF. CDR3 bases: TGCGCCAGCAGCTGGGGGACAGGTCAGGGGTACTATGGCTACACCTTC.

The chain has TRBV7-9 and TRBJ2-7; TRBD2 agrees at 10 bases. V lost 5 bases to trimming and J lost 3 bases; unmatched junction nucleotides: 10. The CDR3 sequence is 16 residues long. Germline CDR1 SEHNR, CDR2 FQNEAQ (reference sequence). This CDR3 reads CASSRPLAGYNYEQYF. CDR3 nucleotide sequence: TGTGCCAGCAGCCGCCCACTAGCGGGATACAACTACGAGCAGTACTTC.